This entry lists 9 T cell receptor beta chains sequenced from one sample in a study of cytomegalovirus exposure and HLA in healthy donors. The primer mix had 60 Vbeta and 13 Jbeta primers. Clones were sequenced by immunoSEQ multiplex PCR, and TCRdb holds only the in-frame ones, with some missing. Its table lists about 210,000 clones. The sample taken for sequencing was PBMCs. The origin of the receptors is a young woman in good health and CMV-seropositive.

The chain combines TRBV28 with TRBJ2-2; 7 bases map to TRBD1. Germline V gives CDR1 MDHEN, CDR2 SYDVKM. CDR3 size: 16 residues. Germline trimming cut 8 bases from V and 2 bases from J; bases unmatched to any gene: 11. The CDR3 is CASQKIRQGNTGELFF. Written as DNA, the CDR3 is TGTGCCAGCCAAAAAATACGACAGGGAAACACCGGGGAGCTGTTTTTT.

J is TRBJ1-2 and V is TRBV28; 10 bases match TRBD1. Germline-derived CDR1 and CDR2 are MDHEN and SYDVKM. The CDR3 is 15 amino acids. V gave up 7 bases and J gave up 2 bases; unmatched junction bases: 7. The CDR3 loop is CASTPGQGWNYGYTF. CDR3 in DNA: TGTGCCAGCACTCCGGGACAGGGGTGGAACTATGGCTACACCTTC.

V and J are TRBV7-9 and TRBJ1-3, with D maybe TRBD1 (6 bases). Germline CDR1 is SEHNR and CDR2 is FQNEAQ (reference sequence). Between the trimmed V and J ends, which lost 2 bases and 0 bases, there was a span of 11 bases. There are 16 residues in the CDR3. CDR3 sequence reads: CASSLSRGHSGNTIYF. For the CDR3, the DNA is TGTGCCAGCAGCTTAAGCAGGGGCCACTCTGGAAACACCATATATTTT.

The chain employs TRBV13 and TRBJ2-7; maybe TRBD1 (5 bases). V lost 3 bases, J lost 0 bases, and 6 bases lay in between. From germline, CDR1 is PRHDT and CDR2 FYEKMQ (reference sequence). This CDR3 contains 13 residues. The CDR3 region has the DNA TGTGCCAGCAGCTTGGGGCCCTCCTACGAGCAGTACTTC. Amino acids: CASSLGPSYEQYF.

The CDR3 DNA follows: TGTGCCAGCAGGCCAGGAACAGGCAATCAGCCCCAGCATTTT. As protein: CASRPGTGNQPQHF. The V call is TRBV6-5, the J call TRBJ1-5; D is undetermined. CDR3 size: 14 residues. V shed 6 bases and J shed 2 bases, with 11 bases lying between them. The germline V gene has CDR1 MNHEY and CDR2 SVGAGI.

V is TRBV4-1 and J is TRBJ2-3; D not certain. The V gene lost 1 base and the J gene lost 4 bases, with 9 bases spanning the gap. The CDR3 extends over 14 amino acids. Looked up from germline, CDR1 is MGHRA and CDR2 is YSYEKL. The chain's CDR3 is CASSQGSYADTQYF. The DNA for the CDR3 is TGCGCCAGCAGCCAAGGGAGCTATGCAGATACGCAGTATTTT.

The chain joins TRBV18 to TRBJ2-1; 10 bases match TRBD2. The CDR3 is 15 amino acids. J was trimmed by 9 bases and V by 4 bases; bases with no gene match: 9. CDR1 is KGHSH, CDR2 LQKENI, per germline. CDR3 DNA sequence: TGTGCCAGCTCACAGGGTCTAGCGGGAGTCCCTGAGCAGTTCTTC. Residues: CASSQGLAGVPEQFF.

The CDR3 spells CSGRQGPDYEQYF. The CDR3, as DNA: TGCAGCGGGAGACAGGGGCCTGACTACGAGCAGTACTTC. J is TRBJ2-7 and V is TRBV29-1; 8 nucleotides line up with TRBD1. Germline-derived CDR1 and CDR2 are SQVTM and ANQGSEA. The CDR3 contains 13 residues. With V trimmed by 7 bases and J by 3 bases, 8 bases remained unmatched.

V and J are TRBV19 and TRBJ1-5; D is uncertain. The V gene lost 8 bases and the J gene lost 13 bases, with 9 bases spanning the gap. This CDR3 is built from 9 residues. The V gene's germline CDR1 is LNHDA and CDR2 SQIVND (reference sequence). This chain's CDR3 is CASGTGQHF. The CDR3 bases are TGTGCCAGTGGAACGGGACAGCATTTT.